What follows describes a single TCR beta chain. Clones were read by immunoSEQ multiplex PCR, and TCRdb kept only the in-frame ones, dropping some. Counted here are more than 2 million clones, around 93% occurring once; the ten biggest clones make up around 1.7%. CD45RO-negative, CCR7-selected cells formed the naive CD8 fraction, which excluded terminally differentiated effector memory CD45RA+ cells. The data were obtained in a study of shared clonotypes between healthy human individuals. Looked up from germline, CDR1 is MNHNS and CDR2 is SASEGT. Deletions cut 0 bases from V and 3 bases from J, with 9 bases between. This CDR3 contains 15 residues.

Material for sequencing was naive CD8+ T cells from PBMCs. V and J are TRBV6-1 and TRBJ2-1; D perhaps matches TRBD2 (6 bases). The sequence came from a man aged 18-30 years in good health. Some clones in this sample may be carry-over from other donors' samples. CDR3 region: CASSEAGLVYNEQFF. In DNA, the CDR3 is TGTGCCAGCAGTGAAGCGGGACTTGTCTACAATGAGCAGTTCTTC.